This is a list of T cell receptor beta chains from one sample in a study of blood T cell repertoires in COVID-19. TCRdb's table, derived via immunoSEQ multiplex PCR, lists solely in-frame clones and lacks some. The table shows approximately 130,000 clones, with around 91% occurring only once. Sequencing input: peripheral blood. These receptor sequences come from a man aged 70 or older with active or convalescent COVID-19. Both conserved end residues are part of each CDR3. The order of the fields is V gene, J gene, D gene, clone size, CDR3 DNA, CDR3 protein. A D gene is named only where the DNA matches it firmly. Rows give clone size only sometimes, using once, few, many, or a class for an expanded clone.

TRBV28	TRBJ1-3	-	-	TGTGCCAGCAGTTTATCGGCAGGGATTGGAAACACCATATATTTT	CASSLSAGIGNTIYF
TRBV18	TRBJ1-4	TRBD1	few	TGTGCCAGCTCACCTCCTTCGGACAGGGGGATTAAAAAACTGTTTTTT	CASSPPSDRGIKKLFF
TRBV19	TRBJ2-3	TRBD1	-	TGTGCCAGTACCGCCTTCGGGACAGGGGGCACAGATACGCAGTATTTT	CASTAFGTGGTDTQYF
TRBV27	TRBJ2-7	-	-	TGTGCCAGCAGTTTTTACTGGGACTCCACTGGCTACGAGCAGTACTTC	CASSFYWDSTGYEQYF
TRBV28	TRBJ1-6	TRBD1	once	TGTGCCAGCAACCCTTCGGGACAGGGAAATTCACCCCTCCACTTT	CASNPSGQGNSPLHF
TRBV7-2	TRBJ1-2	TRBD1	-	TGTGCCAGCAGCTTACCGGGACAGGGACCCTACACCTTC	CASSLPGQGPYTF
TRBV11-1	TRBJ1-2	TRBD1	-	TGTGCCAGCAGCGCAGTGACAGGGTATGGCTACACCTTC	CASSAVTGYGYTF
TRBV18	TRBJ1-1	-	-	TGTGCCAGCTCAGGGGGGGAAGACACTGAAGCTTTCTTT	CASSGGEDTEAFF
TRBV11-2	TRBJ2-1	-	-	TGTGCCAGCAGCCCTAGCTATGAGCAGTTCTTC	CASSPSYEQFF
TRBV4-2	TRBJ2-1	TRBD2	-	TGTGCCAGCAGCCAGGGATTAGCGGGAGGGCCCGGTGGAGAGCAGTTCTTC	CASSQGLAGGPGGEQFF
TRBV7-9	TRBJ2-7	TRBD1	once	TGTGCCAGCAGCCCCGGGACAGGGGATTCCGAGCAGTACTTC	CASSPGTGDSEQYF
TRBV19	TRBJ1-1	TRBD1	few	TGTGCCAGTAGTCCCAGACAGGGTGTGGGTAACACTGAAGCTTTCTTT	CASSPRQGVGNTEAFF
TRBV18	TRBJ1-3	-	-	TGTGCCAGCTCACCGCCCTATGACAGCTCTGGAAACACCATATATTTT	CASSPPYDSSGNTIYF
TRBV28	TRBJ1-5	TRBD1	-	TGTGCCAGCAGTTTTAGGATAGCAGGGGGGTATAGCAATCAGCCCCAGCATTTT	CASSFRIAGGYSNQPQHF
TRBV2	TRBJ2-1	-	-	TGTGCCAGCAGGGAGGGGCATGAGCAGTTCTTC	CASREGHEQFF
TRBV12-3/TRBV12-4	TRBJ2-7	-	-	TGTGCCAGCAGGGGGAGGTACGAGCAGTACTTC	CASRGRYEQYF
TRBV11-3	TRBJ2-2	-	-	TGTGCCAGCAGCCCAACGAACACGCAATTTGGGGAGCTGTTTTTT	CASSPTNTQFGELFF
TRBV28	TRBJ1-2	-	-	TGTGCCAGCAATGCCGGGACTGACACCTATGGCTACACCTTC	CASNAGTDTYGYTF
TRBV19	TRBJ2-7	TRBD1	-	TGTGCCAGTAGCTCCCTCGGGACAGGGGCCTACGAGCAGTACTTC	CASSSLGTGAYEQYF
TRBV5-1	TRBJ2-3	-	-	TGCGCCAGCAGAAGGACAGACCAAACCTGGGATACGCAGTATTTT	CASRRTDQTWDTQYF
TRBV5-1	TRBJ1-3	-	-	TGCGCCAGCAGCTTGTCTCTGGGCAGCACTGGAAACACCATATATTTT	CASSLSLGSTGNTIYF
TRBV10-1	TRBJ2-3	TRBD2	-	TGCGCCAGCAGTGCGGAGGATCCCCGACCCGGTCTAGCGGACACAGATACGCAGTATTTT	CASSAEDPRPGLADTDTQYF
TRBV5-1	TRBJ2-2	TRBD1	-	TGCGCCAGCAGCCTAAGACAGGGGGCTAACGCGAACACCGGGGAGCTGTTTTTT	CASSLRQGANANTGELFF
TRBV6-5	TRBJ2-2	-	-	TGTGCCAGCACCACTCCGAACACCGGGGAGCTGTTTTTT	CASTTPNTGELFF
TRBV15	TRBJ2-7	TRBD1	-	TGTGCCACCAGCAGAGACGGACAGGCCATCTACGAGCAGTACTTC	CATSRDGQAIYEQYF
TRBV15	TRBJ2-3	TRBD1	many	TGTGCCACCAGCAGAGAGACAGGGATCACAGATACGCAGTATTTT	CATSRETGITDTQYF
TRBV11-2	TRBJ2-7	-	-	TGTGCCAGCAGCCCAAGACAGTCGCCAACCTCGTACGAGCAGTACTTC	CASSPRQSPTSYEQYF
TRBV3-1/TRBV3-2	TRBJ2-2	TRBD2	-	TGTGCCAGCAGCCAAGTCGGGACTAGCATCACCGGGGAGCTGTTTTTT	CASSQVGTSITGELFF